The 12 T cell receptor beta chains in this list originate from one sample, sequenced in a study of blood T cell repertoires in COVID-19 (TCRdb year 2020). Libraries were made using the immunoSEQ multiplex PCR assay. TCRdb re-hosts the immuneACCESS table, in-frame sequences only. Its copies lack some clones; in the studies checked, an unresolved V gene accounts for under half of them, and the cause for the rest is not known. The sample includes roughly 250,000 clones, with roughly 79% observed a single time. Roughly 2.9% of the sample belongs to the ten largest clones. The source material was peripheral blood. The origin of the receptors is a woman in her sixties or seventies with active or convalescent COVID-19.

The chain has TRBV7-9 and TRBJ1-2; 12 nucleotides match TRBD1. After removal of 3 bases from V and 5 bases from J, the junction contained 4 bases not matched to a gene. The CDR3 covers 15 residues. From germline, CDR1 is SEHNR and CDR2 FQNEAQ (reference sequence). The CDR3 spells CASSLGQGAVYGYTF. The CDR3 DNA sequence: TGTGCCAGCAGCTTGGGACAGGGGGCCGTATATGGCTACACCTTC.

The chain joins TRBV6-5 to TRBJ1-2; D may be TRBD1 (6 bases). There are 13 residues in the CDR3. CDR1 and CDR2 from the germline V gene are MNHEY and SVGAGI. V lost 6 bases and J lost 2, with 10 bases in between. The CDR3 is CASRTGQNYGYTF. DNA of the CDR3: TGTGCCAGCAGGACTGGACAGAACTATGGCTACACCTTC.

The chain recombines TRBV5-1 with TRBJ1-1, with D possibly TRBD1 on 5 matching bases. Trimming took off 1 base at V and 0 bases at J, with 13 bases between the two ends. This CDR3 contains 16 residues. CDR1 SGHRS and CDR2 YFSETQ come from the germline V gene. CDR3 sequence: CASSLLRGTMNTEAFF. The CDR3 bases are TGCGCCAGCAGCTTGTTGCGGGGGACCATGAACACTGAAGCTTTCTTT.

This chain links TRBV10-3 with TRBJ1-5, with no clear D. The germline V and J ends were trimmed by 2 bases and 6 bases, with 8 bases remaining between them. Per the germline V gene, CDR1 is ENHRY and CDR2 is SYGVKD. The CDR3 spans 13 residues. DNA of the CDR3: TGTGCCATCAGTGAGGGTGGCGGTCAGCCCCAGCATTTT. It yields the protein CAISEGGGQPQHF.

The V and J genes are TRBV10-3 and TRBJ1-1, with D possibly being TRBD1 (5 bases). V was cut by 4 bases and J by 4 bases, with 16 bases left in between. Germline V gives CDR1 ENHRY, CDR2 SYGVKD. This CDR3 contains 15 residues. CDR3 residues: CAISGGTGVGTEAFF. The DNA for the CDR3 is TGTGCCATCAGTGGAGGGACGGGAGTGGGCACTGAAGCTTTCTTT.

The chain is built from TRBV3-1 (or the pseudogene TRBV3-2) and TRBJ1-1; TRBD1 is a possible D gene (5 bases). Germline lookup yields CDR1 LGHDT and CDR2 YNNKEL (reference sequence). V lost 2 bases and J 1 base, leaving 14 bases between the germline ends. CDR3 length: 16 amino acids. The chain's CDR3 is CASSQLASGPNTEAFF. CDR3 nucleotides: TGTGCCAGCAGCCAATTGGCATCAGGGCCGAACACTGAAGCTTTCTTT.

This clone was picked up a small number of times. This chain uses TRBV6-5 with TRBJ1-5; no clear D gene. The CDR3 runs to 12 residues. Trimming shortened V by 6 bases and J by 1 base, and 4 bases separated the two germline ends. CDR1 and CDR2 (germline): MNHEY, SVGAGI. The CDR3 region has the DNA TGTGCCAGCAGACAGAGCAATCAGCCCCAGCATTTT. Residues: CASRQSNQPQHF.

The genes are TRBV6-5 and TRBJ2-3, with D possibly matching TRBD2 (5 bases). There are 14 residues in the CDR3. V was clipped by 11 bases and J by 2 bases, with 17 bases between them. The germline V gene encodes CDR1 MNHEY and CDR2 SVGAGI. The CDR3, as DNA: TGTGCCTGCGCTCAGCGCCGGGACACAGATACGCAGTATTTT. Encoded protein: CACAQRRDTDTQYF.

This chain connects TRBV11-2 to TRBJ1-1, with D unclear. The length of the CDR3 is 12 residues. Germline values: CDR1 SGHAT, CDR2 FQNNGV. Trimming cost V 5 bases and J 4 bases, with 8 bases left between them. The CDR3 region is CASSLRATEAFF. The CDR3 DNA follows: TGTGCCAGCAGCCTGCGCGCCACTGAAGCTTTCTTT.

There are a few counts of this clone. This chain uses TRBV3-1 (or the pseudogene TRBV3-2) with TRBJ2-7; D unclear. Germline V gene data show CDR1 as LGHDT and CDR2 as YNNKEL (reference sequence). Trimming shortened V by 4 bases and J by 5 bases, and 6 bases separated the two germline ends. This CDR3 spans 11 amino acids. CDR3 residues: CASSLLDEQYF. The CDR3 nucleotides are TGTGCCAGCAGCCTATTAGACGAGCAGTACTTC.

The chain joins TRBV7-8 to TRBJ2-2; perhaps TRBD1 as D (6 bases). V lost 5 bases to trimming and J lost 0 bases, with 10 bases between them. The CDR3 extends over 15 amino acids. Germline V gene sequence: CDR1 SGHVS, CDR2 FQNEAQ. CDR3 in DNA: TGTGCCAGCAGCCTCAGGGGCGCGAACACCGGGGAGCTGTTTTTT. This sequence encodes CASSLRGANTGELFF.

This chain joins TRBV6-1 and TRBJ1-5; weak D call: TRBD1 (5 bases). Trimming left V 1 base short and J 2 bases short, with 18 bases between. This CDR3 region has 18 residues. Germline CDR1 and CDR2: MNHNS and SASEGT. CDR3 nucleotides: TGTGCCAGCAGTGAAGGAAGGGGTTCCGGTTATGGCAATCAGCCCCAGCATTTT. This translates into CASSEGRGSGYGNQPQHF.